The rows below give T cell receptor beta chains drawn from one sample of a study of identical twins. TCRdb called the 5' RACE reads again in MiXCR, with one record for every CDR3 protein. The sample lists approximately 210,000 distinct CDR3 sequences; less than 9.5% were seen once. Sample: memory (CD45RO+) T cells sorted from blood. The origin of the receptors is a woman younger than 30 in good health. Both conserved end residues are part of each CDR3. The D gene is left open where the match is weak. Rows may omit the clone size; those that give it use once, few, many or a size class.

v_gene	j_gene	abundance	d_gene	CDR3nt	CDR3aa
TRBV27	TRBJ1-6	NA	NA	TGTGCCAGCAGTTTATGGGGGGGCCCCCTCCACTTT	CASSLWGGPLHF
TRBV5-5	TRBJ1-2	NA	NA	TGTGCCAGCATAGAGGACTGGGTGGGGGCTGGCTACACCTTC	CASIEDWVGAGYTF
TRBV18	TRBJ1-3	NA	TRBD1	TGTGCCAGCTCACCATACGGCGGGACAGGGAGCTCTGGAAACACCATATATTTT	CASSPYGGTGSSGNTIYF
TRBV27	TRBJ2-5	few	TRBD1	TGTGCCAGCAACCCGGGGACAGAACAAGAGACCCAGTACTTC	CASNPGTEQETQYF
TRBV6-5	TRBJ1-5	few	NA	TGTGCCAGCAGTTCGATAGGTAGGAATCAGCCCCAGCATTTT	CASSSIGRNQPQHF
TRBV5-1	TRBJ1-3	few	NA	TGCGCCAGCAGCCCGGACGTCAGTGGAAACACCATATATTTT	CASSPDVSGNTIYF
TRBV12-3/TRBV12-4	TRBJ1-2	few	NA	TGTGCCAGCAGCCGGGGGGACCACACGGCAGGCTACACCTTC	CASSRGDHTAGYTF
TRBV20-1	TRBJ1-2	NA	NA	TGCAGTGCTAGACCGGACGGGATTGGTGGCTACACCTTC	CSARPDGIGGYTF
TRBV3-1	TRBJ2-3	few	NA	TGTGCCAGCAGCCCCCCGGGACTGAGCACAGATACGCAGTATTTT	CASSPPGLSTDTQYF
TRBV7-6	TRBJ1-1	NA	NA	TGTGCCAGCAGCTTAACGGGGGGGAGTCCCGGCACTGAAGCTTTCTTT	CASSLTGGSPGTEAFF
TRBV10-3	TRBJ2-5	many	TRBD1	TGTGCCATCAGTGACCCGGGACAGGGGGCTGTAGAGACCCAGTACTTC	CAISDPGQGAVETQYF
TRBV5-1	TRBJ2-7	NA	TRBD2	TGCGCCAGCAGCTTGACCACTAGCGGGGGACTAACCTACGAGCAGTACTTC	CASSLTTSGGLTYEQYF
TRBV20-1	TRBJ2-1	few	NA	TGCAGTGCTGTCAGGGGGGTTAGGGATGAGCAGTTCTTC	CSAVRGVRDEQFF
TRBV11-3	TRBJ2-7	many	TRBD2	TGTGCCAGCAGCCAGAGACTAGCGGGGGGCGAGCAGTACTTC	CASSQRLAGGEQYF
TRBV12-3/TRBV12-4	TRBJ2-1	few	TRBD2	TGTGCCAGCAGTTTATGGGCTAGCGGGAGAAAGAATGAGCAGTTCTTC	CASSLWASGRKNEQFF
TRBV11-2	TRBJ2-1	few	TRBD2	TGTGCCAGCAGCTGGGCCCCCACCGGGACTAGCGGGAGTAGGGCCTACAATGAGCAGTTCTTC	CASSWAPTGTSGSRAYNEQFF
TRBV7-9	TRBJ2-7	many	NA	TGTGCCAGCAGCTTGGGGCAGCCCTCCTACGAGCAGTACTTC	CASSLGQPSYEQYF
TRBV24-1	TRBJ2-3	NA	TRBD2	TGTGCCACCAGTGACTGGACTAGCGAGGGTCAGGATACGCAGTATTTT	CATSDWTSEGQDTQYF
TRBV6-5	TRBJ1-6	many	NA	TGTGCCAGCAGTTACTCGATTCAGGGAAACTCACCCCTCCACTTT	CASSYSIQGNSPLHF
TRBV9	TRBJ2-7	many	TRBD2	TGTGCCAGCAGCGCAACCGGCGGACTAGCGGATTCTACGAAGCAGTACTTC	CASSATGGLADSTKQYF
TRBV12-3/TRBV12-4	TRBJ2-1	many	NA	TGTGCCAGCAGTTTCCCCAGGGTCTCCTACAATGAGCAGTTCTTC	CASSFPRVSYNEQFF
TRBV20-1	TRBJ2-3	NA	NA	TGCAGTGCTATCCCGCTAGATACGCAGTATTTT	CSAIPLDTQYF
TRBV9	TRBJ2-1	NA	NA	TGTGCCAGCAGCGTAGCTGGGGCGACGGAGCAGTTCTTC	CASSVAGATEQFF
TRBV20-1	TRBJ2-1	NA	NA	TGCAGTGTCCCGGGAGTTACCTACAATGAGCAGTTCTTC	CSVPGVTYNEQFF
TRBV7-3	TRBJ2-5	few	NA	TGTGCCAGCAGCCGGCTAGGGCCACAAGAGACCCAGTACTTC	CASSRLGPQETQYF
TRBV5-1	TRBJ1-1	few	NA	TGCGCCAGCAGCTTGGACCACACTGAAGCTTTCTTT	CASSLDHTEAFF
TRBV4-2	TRBJ2-1	NA	TRBD1	TGTGCCAGCAGCCCCGGGCTTACAGGGGGAAACTACAATGAGCAGTTCTTC	CASSPGLTGGNYNEQFF
TRBV6-1	TRBJ1-1	many	NA	TGTGCCAGCAGTGTTGAGGGTCGGACTGAAGCTTTCTTT	CASSVEGRTEAFF
TRBV7-9	TRBJ1-4	NA	NA	TGTGCCAGCAGCCCCGGCGGCCGGAGGAGCGAAAAACTGTTTTTT	CASSPGGRRSEKLFF
TRBV27	TRBJ2-7	NA	NA	TGTGCCAGCAGTTTAAACTCCGCGCCCTCCTACGAGCAGTACTTC	CASSLNSAPSYEQYF
TRBV5-1	TRBJ2-2	many	NA	TGCGCCAGCAGCTTGGATTATACATCGAACACCGGGGAGCTGTTTTTT	CASSLDYTSNTGELFF
TRBV29-1	TRBJ2-7	many	NA	TGCAGCGCCGGCAAGGCGATTTACGAGCAGTACTTC	CSAGKAIYEQYF
TRBV6-1	TRBJ2-2	NA	NA	TGTGCCAGCAGCCGACAAGTATCCGCTGGAGACGCGAACACCGGGGAGCTGTTTTTT	CASSRQVSAGDANTGELFF
TRBV7-2	TRBJ2-1	few	TRBD1	TGTGCCAGCAGGGATACAGGGGGCCTCTACAATGAGCAGTTCTTC	CASRDTGGLYNEQFF
TRBV19	TRBJ2-1	NA	TRBD1	TGTGCCAGTAGCCCGGGACAGGTTAACAATGAGCAGTTCTTC	CASSPGQVNNEQFF
TRBV20-1	TRBJ1-1	NA	NA	TGCAGTGCTAGCCTACTCACTGAAGCTTTCTTT	CSASLLTEAFF
TRBV29-1	TRBJ1-1	NA	TRBD1	TGCAGCGTCGAAACCGGACAGGCCGGTGGGGCTTTCTTT	CSVETGQAGGAFF
TRBV7-2	TRBJ1-1	many	NA	TGTGCCAGCAGCCCGAATAAGGGGCGGTATCGAGCTTTCTTT	CASSPNKGRYRAFF
TRBV6-6	TRBJ1-1	NA	NA	TGTGCCAGCAGTTACGTGGGCTCGGCTGAAGCTTTCTTT	CASSYVGSAEAFF
TRBV10-3	TRBJ2-2	many	NA	TGTGCCATCCCCGGACTTAGCGGAGGTGGGACAGTCGGGGAGCTGTTTTTT	CAIPGLSGGGTVGELFF
TRBV7-3	TRBJ2-7	few	NA	TGTGCCAGCAGCCGTCTAGCGTTTGGCGAGCAGTACTTC	CASSRLAFGEQYF
TRBV6-2/TRBV6-3	TRBJ2-1	NA	TRBD2	TGTGCCAGCAGGAGGGGACTAGCGGCCTACAATGAGCAGTTCTTC	CASRRGLAAYNEQFF
TRBV14	TRBJ2-7	many	TRBD1	TGTGCCAGCAGCCGTGGACAGGGGTACTCCTACGAGCAGTACTTC	CASSRGQGYSYEQYF
TRBV10-3	TRBJ2-7	many	NA	TGTGCCATTCGACAGAACAACTACGAGCAGTACTTC	CAIRQNNYEQYF
TRBV5-1	TRBJ2-5	few	TRBD2	TGCGCCAGCAGCTTGGGACTAGCGGGCCCGGCGGAGACCCAGTACTTC	CASSLGLAGPAETQYF
TRBV19	TRBJ2-3	NA	NA	TGTGCCATCAGTCAAGGCCCTAGCAACACAGATACGCAGTATTTT	CAISQGPSNTDTQYF
TRBV9	TRBJ2-2	few	NA	TGTGCCAGCAGCGTCACGGGACTTCCTGTCGGGGAGCTGTTTTTT	CASSVTGLPVGELFF
TRBV12-3/TRBV12-4	TRBJ2-2	many	NA	TGTGCCAGCAGCCAGGACGGCACCGGGGAGCTGTTTTTT	CASSQDGTGELFF
TRBV29-1	TRBJ2-3	NA	NA	TGCAGCGTTGCAGGGGTTGTCACAGATACGCAGTATTTT	CSVAGVVTDTQYF
TRBV5-1	TRBJ2-3	many	TRBD2	TGCGCCAGCAGCTTTAGCGGGACGGCGGCAGATACGCAGTATTTT	CASSFSGTAADTQYF
TRBV18	TRBJ1-1	NA	TRBD1	TGTGCCAGCTCAGGGGACAGCAACACTGAAGCTTTCTTT	CASSGDSNTEAFF
TRBV4-2	TRBJ1-1	NA	NA	TGTGCCAGCAGCCAAGATGGGCCGGCTGAAGCTTTCTTT	CASSQDGPAEAFF
TRBV15	TRBJ2-3	many	NA	TGTGCCACCCGGGAGCTCCAGATGACAGATACGCAGTATTTT	CATRELQMTDTQYF
TRBV5-1	TRBJ2-3	few	TRBD1	TGCGCCAGCAGGGGACAGGGAAGCACAGATACGCAGTATTTT	CASRGQGSTDTQYF
TRBV7-6	TRBJ1-5	few	TRBD1	TGTGCCAGCAGCAAGGACAGGGATCAGCCCCAGCATTTT	CASSKDRDQPQHF